The source of this T cell receptor beta chain is a study of glioma-infiltrating T cells after dendritic cell vaccination. Study as a whole: Dendritic cell vaccine was injected intradermally three times, biweekly.

Germline V CDR1 and CDR2: PRHDT, FYEKMQ (reference sequence). The V segment lost 6 bases and the J segment 1 base; nucleotides outside the gene matches: 2. The CDR3 extends over 14 amino acids. Before vaccination, two weeks after the third vaccination, and at progression, PBMC were collected. Primers: 60 V beta forward and 13 J beta reverse. TCRdb keeps only in-frame clones here, not all; method: immunoSEQ multiplex PCR. The sample gives tens of thousands of clones, 85% of which show up once; about an eighth is in the top ten. This sequence joins TRBV13 and TRBJ2-2; 7 bases align to TRBD2. The receptor was derived from a human donor with glioblastoma. The sequenced sample was blood, obtained before dendritic cell vaccination. DNA of the CDR3: TGTGCCAGCAGACCGGGGGGGAACACCGGGGAGCTGTTTTTT. Protein product: CASRPGGNTGELFF.